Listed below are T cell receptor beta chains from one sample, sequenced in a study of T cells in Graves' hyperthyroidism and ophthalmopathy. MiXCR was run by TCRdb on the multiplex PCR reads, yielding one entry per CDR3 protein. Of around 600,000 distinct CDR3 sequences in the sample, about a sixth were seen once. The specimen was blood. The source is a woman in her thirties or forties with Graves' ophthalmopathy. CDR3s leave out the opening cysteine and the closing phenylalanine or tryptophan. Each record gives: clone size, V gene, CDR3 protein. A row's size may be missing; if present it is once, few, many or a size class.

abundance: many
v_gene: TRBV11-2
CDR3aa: ASSLVTSTDTQY

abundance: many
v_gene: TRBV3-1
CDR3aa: ASSQGEFVGETQY

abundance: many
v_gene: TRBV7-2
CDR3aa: ASSSSGLTNEKLF

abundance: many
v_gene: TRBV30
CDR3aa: AWRVALMNTEAF

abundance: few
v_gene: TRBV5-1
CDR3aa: ASSLDLDRGDTEAF

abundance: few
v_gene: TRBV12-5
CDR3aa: ASGFEAFNEKLF

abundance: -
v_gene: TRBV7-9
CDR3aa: ASSLDRYGYI

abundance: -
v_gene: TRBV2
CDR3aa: ASSVLLGEKLF

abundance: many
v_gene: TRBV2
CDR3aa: ASTLLHREETQY

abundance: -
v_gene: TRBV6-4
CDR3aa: ASSVGQETDTQY

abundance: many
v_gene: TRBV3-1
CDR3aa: ASSHTGTGGWNTEAF

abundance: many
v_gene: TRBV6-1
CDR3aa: ASSVSGRVRNEQF

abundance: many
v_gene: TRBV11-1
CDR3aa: ASSLSGEDTQY

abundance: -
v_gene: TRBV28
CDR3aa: ASSRTPTSSYNEQF

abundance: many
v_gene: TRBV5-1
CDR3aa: ASSLEGSLGGEQF

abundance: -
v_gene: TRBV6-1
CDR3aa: ASSKDSSLHTIY

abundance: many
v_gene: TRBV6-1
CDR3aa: ASRRTSGEDEQY

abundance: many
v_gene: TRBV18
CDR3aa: ASSPQGTNTEAF

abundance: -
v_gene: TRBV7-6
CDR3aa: ASSSPPGNEQF

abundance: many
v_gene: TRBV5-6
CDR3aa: ASSEDRVETQY

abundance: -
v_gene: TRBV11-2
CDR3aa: ASSQPGQGAREQF

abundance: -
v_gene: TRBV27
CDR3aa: ASSDPRAGRYNEQF

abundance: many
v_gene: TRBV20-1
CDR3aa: SARRGEQPQH

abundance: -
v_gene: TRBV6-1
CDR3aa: ASTEETTGQETQY

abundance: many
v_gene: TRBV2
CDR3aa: ASSVRQGYNEQF

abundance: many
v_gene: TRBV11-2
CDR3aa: ASLVQGKDTQY

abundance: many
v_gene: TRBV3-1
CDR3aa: ASSRQITDTQY

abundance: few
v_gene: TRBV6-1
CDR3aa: ASSRDPVDEQY

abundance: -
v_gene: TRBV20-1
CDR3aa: SAREKGALTDTQY

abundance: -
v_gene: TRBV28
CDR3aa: ASSPGRGPNTEAF

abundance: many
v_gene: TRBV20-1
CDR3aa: SGLRLGSYEQY

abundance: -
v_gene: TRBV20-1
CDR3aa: SARAPQGVEETQY

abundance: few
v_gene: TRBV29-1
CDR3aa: SVVVLENIQY

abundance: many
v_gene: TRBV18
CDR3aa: ASSPQAYEQY

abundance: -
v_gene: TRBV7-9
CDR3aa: ASSLALAGGGFDEQY

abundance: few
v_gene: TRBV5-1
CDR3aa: ASSLTGTGYGYT

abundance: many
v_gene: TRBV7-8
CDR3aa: ASSYGREAETQY

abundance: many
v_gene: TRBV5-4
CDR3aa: ASSPGTGSSYEQY

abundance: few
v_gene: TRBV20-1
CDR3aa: SASPRISGRAADTQY

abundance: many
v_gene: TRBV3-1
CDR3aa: ASSQVGRGINNEQF

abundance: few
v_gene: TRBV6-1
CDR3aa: ASKRGLSDYNEQF